A single sample is the source of the 8 T cell receptor beta chains below, sequenced in a study of blood T cell repertoires in COVID-19. Generated by immunoSEQ multiplex PCR, the TCRdb table keeps only in-frame clones and is missing some. The sample has 300,000 to 450,000 clones, around nine tenths seen once. Sequencing was done on a sample of peripheral blood. These receptors were collected from a woman aged 55-69 years with COVID-19, enrolled during active disease.

This sequence joins TRBV30 and TRBJ1-2, with D maybe TRBD1 (5 bases). Germline CDR1 GTSNPN, CDR2 SVGIG (reference sequence). The CDR3 has 14 residues. V gave up 2 bases and J gave up 2 bases, with 12 bases separating them. In DNA, the CDR3 is TGTGCCTGGAGTCCAGGGTACGTGAACTATGGCTACACCTTC. Protein product: CAWSPGYVNYGYTF.

As to this clone: Other DNA sequences in this sample translate to the same CDR3. The rearrangement uses TRBV5-1 and TRBJ1-2, with TRBD1 identical over 7 bases. Germline loops: CDR1 SGHRS, CDR2 YFSETQ. V dropped 1 base and J dropped 2; count of bases not matched to a gene: 2. The CDR3 contains 14 residues. CDR3 nucleotide sequence: TGCGCCAGCAGCTTGTCGACAGGGAACTATGGCTACACCTTC. Protein sequence: CASSLSTGNYGYTF.

The chain employs TRBV27 and TRBJ1-1; D ambiguous. V gave up 6 bases and J gave up 7 bases, with 12 bases separating them. The CDR3 has 12 amino acids. Germline lookup yields CDR1 MNHEY and CDR2 SMNVEV (reference sequence). CDR3 region: CASRFVYGEAFF. The CDR3 DNA follows: TGTGCCAGCAGATTTGTATACGGTGAAGCTTTCTTT.

This rearrangement joins TRBV11-2 to TRBJ2-5; 8 bases map to TRBD2. Per the germline V gene, CDR1 is SGHAT and CDR2 is FQNNGV. The trim removed 1 base at V and 1 base at J, leaving 11 bases unmatched. CDR3 length: 18 amino acids. Here the CDR3 DNA reads TGTGCCAGCAGCTTAGTAGGCCCGGGACTAGGGGTCCAAGAGACCCAGTACTTC. Protein: CASSLVGPGLGVQETQYF.

The V call is TRBV27, the J call TRBJ2-7, with D possibly being TRBD2 (7 bases). The CDR3 is made up of 15 amino acids. Germline V lookup: CDR1 MNHEY, CDR2 SMNVEV (reference sequence). Trimming pared 2 bases from V and 4 bases from J, leaving 15 bases between. Here the CDR3 DNA reads TGTGCCAGCAGTTTAGGGGGGGGCTACCTATACGAGCAGTACTTC. Translation gives CASSLGGGYLYEQYF.

This chain uses TRBV5-1 with TRBJ2-1; no clear D. V dropped 1 base and J dropped 4 bases, with 12 bases sitting between them. The CDR3 runs 15 residues. Per germline, CDR1 SGHRS and CDR2 YFSETQ. The CDR3, as DNA: TGCGCCAGCAGCTTGTCGTCAGGCTATTACAATGAGCAGTTCTTC. Translation gives CASSLSSGYYNEQFF.

V and J are TRBV19 and TRBJ1-6, with 10 nucleotides matching TRBD1. Trimming took 8 bases from V and 10 from J; bases not matched to a gene: 8. The CDR3 is made up of 14 amino acids. CDR1 and CDR2 from the germline V gene are LNHDA and SQIVND (reference sequence). The CDR3 is CASRRDRGQSPLHF. CDR3 coding DNA: TGTGCCAGTCGCCGGGACAGGGGTCAATCACCCCTCCACTTT.

This chain links TRBV15 with TRBJ1-5; 7 positions match TRBD1. CDR3 length: 15 residues. After removal of 5 bases from V and 1 base from J, the junction contained 5 bases not matched to a gene. From germline, CDR1 is LNHNV and CDR2 YYDKDF (reference sequence). CDR3 protein: CATSPGGPSNQPQHF. CDR3 DNA sequence: TGTGCCACCAGCCCAGGGGGTCCCAGCAATCAGCCCCAGCATTTT.